A selection of T cell receptor beta chains follows, all from one sample in a study of early T cells in non-severe SARS-CoV-2 infection. TCRdb re-called the 5' RACE reads through MiXCR, storing one row per CDR3 protein. The sample lists approximately 120,000 distinct CDR3 sequences; under 15% were seen once. Material for sequencing was whole blood. These receptors originate from an adult who was a healthcare worker with PCR-confirmed SARS-CoV-2 infection or an uninfected control (not recorded which). Both conserved end residues are part of each CDR3. The D gene is left open where the match is weak. Part of the rows lack a size; the others show once, few, many or a class for expanded clones.

J,D,V,size,DNA,CDR3
TRBJ2-4,TRBD1,TRBV7-2,few,TGTGCCAGCAGCTTAGTGACAGGGGCCTTAGCCAAAAACATTCAGTACTTC,CASSLVTGALAKNIQYF
TRBJ2-3,TRBD2,TRBV5-1,few,TGCGCCAGCAGCTTGGTCGGGACTAACACAGATACGCAGTATTTT,CASSLVGTNTDTQYF
TRBJ2-3,.,TRBV10-3,.,TGTGCCATCAGTGAAGGGTTGAGCACAGATACGCAGTATTTT,CAISEGLSTDTQYF
TRBJ1-5,.,TRBV27,.,TGTGCCAGCAGTTTATCCCGGGGAGGACTAATGCCCCAGCATTTT,CASSLSRGGLMPQHF
TRBJ2-5,.,TRBV20-1,few,TGCAGTTCATCTAGGGCGCAACAAGAGACCCAGTACTTC,CSSSRAQQETQYF
TRBJ2-7,.,TRBV12-3/TRBV12-4,many,TGTGCCAGCAGTTTGGGGGGGCGCGCCGAGCAGTACTTC,CASSLGGRAEQYF
TRBJ2-7,TRBD1,TRBV5-6,many,TGTGCCAGCAGCCCAGGGACAGGGGAACGCGAGCAGTACTTC,CASSPGTGEREQYF
TRBJ1-6,.,TRBV6-2/TRBV6-3,many,TGTGCCAGCAGCCGGGGGAATAATTCACCCCTCCACTTT,CASSRGNNSPLHF
TRBJ1-5,.,TRBV20-1,many,TGCAGTGCTACCCGTCCGGGGAGCAGGAGTCAGCCCCAGCATTTT,CSATRPGSRSQPQHF
TRBJ2-1,.,TRBV11-1,few,TGTGCCAGCAGCTTAGCGCTGACCACGGGATACAATGAGCAGTTCTTC,CASSLALTTGYNEQFF
TRBJ2-7,TRBD1,TRBV2,many,TGTGCCAGCAGTTCGACAGGGGACGAGCAGTACTTC,CASSSTGDEQYF
TRBJ1-2,TRBD1,TRBV18,few,TGTGCCAGCTCACCACCGGGGACAGGGGCCTATGGCTACACCTTC,CASSPPGTGAYGYTF
TRBJ1-1,.,TRBV19,.,TGTGCCAGTAGTATTGGCCGGTACACTGAAGCTTTCTTT,CASSIGRYTEAFF
TRBJ2-7,.,TRBV18,.,TGTGCCAGCTCAGGGTCACAGGGCCACGAGCAGTACTTC,CASSGSQGHEQYF
TRBJ1-5,.,TRBV23-1,.,TGCGCCAGCCGCCAGGGTCTAGGCCAGCCCCAGCATTTT,CASRQGLGQPQHF
TRBJ1-2,.,TRBV12-3/TRBV12-4,few,TGTGCCAGCAGTTTAGCGCGGATAGGCCCCTATGGCTACACCTTC,CASSLARIGPYGYTF
TRBJ2-2,.,TRBV2,few,TGTGCCAGCTCGAGGCCCGGGGAGCTGTTTTTT,CASSRPGELFF
TRBJ1-1,.,TRBV5-6,many,TGTGCCAGCAGCTTGGAGGGACACGGACTAAGGACTGAAGCTTTCTTT,CASSLEGHGLRTEAFF
TRBJ2-3,TRBD1,TRBV19,few,TGTGCCACCCTACTGGAGGACAGGGGGAGGGGTACGCAGTATTTT,CATLLEDRGRGTQYF
TRBJ1-3,.,TRBV20-1,many,TGCAGTGCTAGAGTGGGCTCTGGAAACACCATATATTTT,CSARVGSGNTIYF
TRBJ1-1,.,TRBV29-1,few,TGCAGCGGGGGGACACCGAACACTGAAGCTTTCTTT,CSGGTPNTEAFF
TRBJ1-5,.,TRBV25-1,.,TGTGCCAGCAGTGATAAGATCCGGGGAGGGCCCCAGCATTTT,CASSDKIRGGPQHF
TRBJ2-7,.,TRBV3-1,many,TGTGCCAGCAGCCAAGACTACGAGCAGTACTTC,CASSQDYEQYF
TRBJ2-1,TRBD2,TRBV7-9,.,TGTGCCAGCAGCGCCGGACTAGCGAGAGGCAATGAGCAGTTCTTC,CASSAGLARGNEQFF
TRBJ2-1,.,TRBV13,.,TGTGCCAGCAGCTCGGAGTCGAATGAGCAGTTCTTC,CASSSESNEQFF
TRBJ1-2,TRBD1,TRBV14,.,TGTGCCAGCAGCCCCGGGACAGCAGACTATGGCTACACCTTC,CASSPGTADYGYTF
TRBJ2-5,TRBD1,TRBV18,few,TGTGCCAGCTCACACGGGACAGGGGGGCAAGAGACCCAGTACTTC,CASSHGTGGQETQYF
TRBJ2-5,TRBD2,TRBV4-1,few,TGCGCCAGCAGCCAGGGAGGGATCCAAGAGACCCAGTACTTC,CASSQGGIQETQYF
TRBJ2-5,TRBD2,TRBV30,many,TGTGCCTGGAGTCGGCCGGGGGGACAAGAGACCCAGTACTTC,CAWSRPGGQETQYF
TRBJ2-7,.,TRBV20-1,.,TGCAGTGCTAGGCTCCCCCCCGTTGGCGAGCAGTACTTC,CSARLPPVGEQYF
TRBJ1-1,.,TRBV7-9,few,TGTGCCAGCAGCCGAGAAGGGGAAAGCACTGAAGCTTTCTTT,CASSREGESTEAFF
TRBJ2-5,TRBD2,TRBV4-1,few,TGCGCCAGCAGCCTTAGCGGGGGGGCCCAAGAGACCCAGTACTTC,CASSLSGGAQETQYF